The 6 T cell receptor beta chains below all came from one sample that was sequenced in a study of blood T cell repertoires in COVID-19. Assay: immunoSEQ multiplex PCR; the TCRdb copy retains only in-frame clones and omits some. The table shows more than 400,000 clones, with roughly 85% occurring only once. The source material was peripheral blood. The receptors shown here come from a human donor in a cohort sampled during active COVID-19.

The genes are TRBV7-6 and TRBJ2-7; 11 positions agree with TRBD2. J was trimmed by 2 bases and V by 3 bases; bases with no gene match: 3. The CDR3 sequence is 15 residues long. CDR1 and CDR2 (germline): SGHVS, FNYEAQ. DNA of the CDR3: TGTGCCAGCAGCTTGGGGACTAGCGGAACCTACGAGCAGTACTTC. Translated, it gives CASSLGTSGTYEQYF.

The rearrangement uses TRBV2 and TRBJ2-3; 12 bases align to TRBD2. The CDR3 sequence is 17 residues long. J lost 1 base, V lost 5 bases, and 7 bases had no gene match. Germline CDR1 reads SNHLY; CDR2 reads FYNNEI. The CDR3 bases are TGTGCCAGCAGTCTTAGACGACTAGCGGGAGGCACAGATACGCAGTATTTT. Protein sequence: CASSLRRLAGGTDTQYF.

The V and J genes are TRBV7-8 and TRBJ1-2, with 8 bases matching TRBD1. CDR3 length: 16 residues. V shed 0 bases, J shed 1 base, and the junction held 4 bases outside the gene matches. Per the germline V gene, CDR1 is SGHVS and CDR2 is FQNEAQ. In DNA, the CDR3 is TGTGCCAGCAGCTTAGCAGGGACAGGCAGTAACTATGGCTACACCTTC. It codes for CASSLAGTGSNYGYTF.

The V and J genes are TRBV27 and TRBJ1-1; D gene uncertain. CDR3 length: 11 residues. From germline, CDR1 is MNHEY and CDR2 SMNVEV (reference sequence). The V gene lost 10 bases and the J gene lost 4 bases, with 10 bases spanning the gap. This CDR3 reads CATLWPTEAFF. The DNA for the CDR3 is TGTGCCACCCTGTGGCCCACTGAAGCTTTCTTT.

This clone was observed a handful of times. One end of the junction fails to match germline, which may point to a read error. The CDR3 coding sequence is TGTGCTAGCAGCTTGGCCGGACTAGCGGGAGGGGAGACCCAGTACTTC. Translated: CASSLAGLAGGETQYF. The rearrangement joins TRBV7-7 to TRBJ2-5; 15 bases line up with TRBD2. There are 16 residues in the CDR3. CDR1 and CDR2 (germline): SSHAT, FNYEAQ (reference sequence).

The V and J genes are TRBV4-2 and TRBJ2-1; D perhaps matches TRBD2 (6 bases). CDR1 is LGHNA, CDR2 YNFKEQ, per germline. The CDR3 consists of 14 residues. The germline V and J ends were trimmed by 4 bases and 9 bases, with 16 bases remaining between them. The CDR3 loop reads CASSRDKLASEQFF. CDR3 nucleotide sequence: TGTGCCAGCAGCCGAGACAAACTAGCTAGTGAGCAGTTCTTC.